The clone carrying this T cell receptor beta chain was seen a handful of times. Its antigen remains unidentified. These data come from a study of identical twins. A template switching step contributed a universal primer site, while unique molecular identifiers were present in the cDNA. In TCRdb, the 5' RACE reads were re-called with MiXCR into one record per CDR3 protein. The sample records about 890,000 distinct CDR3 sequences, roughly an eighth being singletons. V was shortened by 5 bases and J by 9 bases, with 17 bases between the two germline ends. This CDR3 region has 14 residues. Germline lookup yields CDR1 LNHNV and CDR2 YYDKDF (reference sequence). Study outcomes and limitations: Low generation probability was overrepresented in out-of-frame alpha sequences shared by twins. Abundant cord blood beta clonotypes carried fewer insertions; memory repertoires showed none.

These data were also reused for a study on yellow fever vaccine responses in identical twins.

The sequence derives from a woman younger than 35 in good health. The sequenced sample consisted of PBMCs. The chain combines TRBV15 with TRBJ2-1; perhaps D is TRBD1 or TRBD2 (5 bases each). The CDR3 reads CATSAQSRDPEQFF. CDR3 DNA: TGTGCCACCAGCGCTCAGTCCCGGGACCCTGAGCAGTTCTTC.